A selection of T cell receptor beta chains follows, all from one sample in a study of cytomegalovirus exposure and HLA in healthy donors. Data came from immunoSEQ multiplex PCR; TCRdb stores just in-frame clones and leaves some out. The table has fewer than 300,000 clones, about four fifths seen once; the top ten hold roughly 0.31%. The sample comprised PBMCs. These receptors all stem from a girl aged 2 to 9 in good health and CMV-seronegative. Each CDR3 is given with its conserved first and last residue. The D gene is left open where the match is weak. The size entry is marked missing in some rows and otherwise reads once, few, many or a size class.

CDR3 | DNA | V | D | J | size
CASSIPTGPAGDTQYF | TGTGCCAGCAGCATCCCTACAGGGCCGGCCGGGGATACGCAGTATTTT | TRBV7-9 | NA | TRBJ2-3 | NA
CASSLRGGTGELFF | TGTGCCAGCAGCTTACGCGGGGGGACCGGGGAGCTGTTTTTT | TRBV7-9 | TRBD2 | TRBJ2-2 | once
CASSRGLAGGSQQFF | TGTGCCAGCAGTCGGGGACTAGCGGGGGGCAGCCAGCAGTTCTTC | TRBV6-5 | TRBD2 | TRBJ2-1 | few
CASRPTAYGYTF | TGTGCCAGCAGGCCGACAGCCTATGGCTACACCTTC | TRBV6-1 | NA | TRBJ1-2 | once
CASRVGGTVTHEQYF | TGTGCCAGCAGAGTCGGAGGGACAGTAACCCACGAGCAGTACTTC | TRBV27 | NA | TRBJ2-7 | once
CASRRVEDYGSDTQYF | TGCGCCAGCAGGCGGGTGGAGGACTACGGGTCAGATACGCAGTATTTT | TRBV5-1 | NA | TRBJ2-3 | few
CASGGQGEYEQYF | TGTGCCAGCGGTGGACAGGGGGAATACGAGCAGTACTTC | TRBV7-9 | TRBD1 | TRBJ2-7 | NA
CASSFGQGSPGPLHF | TGCGCCAGCAGCTTCGGACAGGGGTCCCCGGGACCCCTCCACTTT | TRBV5-1 | TRBD1 | TRBJ1-6 | NA
CASTRPRDNYNEQFF | TGTGCTAGTACCCGGCCCCGGGACAACTACAATGAGCAGTTCTTC | TRBV12-5 | NA | TRBJ2-1 | NA
CASSWDRKDTEAFF | TGTGCCAGCAGCTGGGACAGAAAGGACACTGAAGCTTTCTTT | TRBV5-4 | TRBD1 | TRBJ1-1 | few
CASSHRAGANVLTF | TGTGCCAGCAGTCACAGGGCTGGGGCCAACGTCCTGACTTTC | TRBV27 | NA | TRBJ2-6 | NA
CASKAGGGVPNEKLFF | TGTGCCAGCAAGGCAGGGGGCGGCGTTCCTAATGAAAAACTGTTTTTT | TRBV2 | TRBD1 | TRBJ1-4 | NA
CASSIASFLLNQPQHF | TGTGCCAGTAGTATAGCCAGTTTTCTCCTGAATCAGCCCCAGCATTTT | TRBV19 | NA | TRBJ1-5 | NA
CASSYQVGEEAFF | TGTGCCAGCAGCTACCAAGTCGGTGAGGAAGCTTTCTTT | TRBV6-6 | NA | TRBJ1-1 | NA
CASSFSRVQPQHF | TGTGCCAGCAGTTTTTCCAGGGTCCAGCCCCAGCATTTT | TRBV27 | NA | TRBJ1-5 | few
CASSPLITSGMTDTQYF | TGTGCCAGCAGTCCACTGATAACTAGCGGGATGACAGATACGCAGTATTTT | TRBV27 | TRBD2 | TRBJ2-3 | NA
CASSQVGHINTEAFF | TGTGCCAGCAGCCAAGTCGGACATATAAACACTGAAGCTTTCTTT | TRBV14 | NA | TRBJ1-1 | once
CASSLSLFRSVYEQYF | TGTGCCAGCAGCTTATCTTTGTTCCGGTCCGTTTACGAGCAGTACTTC | TRBV11-2 | NA | TRBJ2-7 | NA
CASSHQPDRAEVF | TGCGCCAGCAGCCACCAGCCCGACAGGGCCGAAGTCTTC | TRBV4-1 | TRBD1 | TRBJ1-2 | NA
CASSLSRGSSYNEQFF | TGTGCCAGCAGTTTATCCCGGGGGAGCTCCTACAATGAGCAGTTCTTC | TRBV28 | NA | TRBJ2-1 | NA
CAISNPQVHYGYTF | TGTGCCATCAGTAATCCTCAGGTTCACTATGGCTACACCTTC | TRBV10-3 | NA | TRBJ1-2 | NA
CASSSNAGGKFADTQYF | TGTGCCAGCAGCTCCAACGCGGGAGGGAAGTTCGCAGATACGCAGTATTTT | TRBV7-6 | TRBD2 | TRBJ2-3 | once
CASSEAQGQPQHF | TGTGCCAGCAGTGAAGCCCAGGGACAGCCCCAGCATTTT | TRBV6-1 | NA | TRBJ1-5 | NA
CATNTASEAFF | TGTGCCACCAACACAGCCAGTGAAGCTTTCTTT | TRBV19 | NA | TRBJ1-1 | NA
CASSLSVIPEGNEKLFF | TGTGCCAGCAGCTTATCGGTTATTCCGGAGGGAAATGAAAAACTGTTTTTT | TRBV7-8 | NA | TRBJ1-4 | NA
CASSEKYWGPGETQYF | TGTGCCAGCAGTGAAAAGTACTGGGGCCCTGGGGAGACCCAGTACTTC | TRBV6-1 | NA | TRBJ2-5 | NA
CASSDRYNEQFF | TGCGCCAGCAGCGACAGGTACAATGAGCAGTTCTTC | TRBV10-1 | NA | TRBJ2-1 | NA
CAWSVLSEAFF | TGTGCCTGGAGTGTACTTTCTGAAGCTTTCTTT | TRBV30 | NA | TRBJ1-1 | NA
CARHGGDLQETQYF | TGTGCCAGGCATGGGGGGGACCTCCAAGAGACCCAGTACTTC | TRBV19 | TRBD2 | TRBJ2-5 | NA
CASSLQGGSYGYTF | TGTGCCAGCAGCTTACAGGGGGGTAGCTATGGCTACACCTTC | TRBV5-6 | TRBD1 | TRBJ1-2 | NA
CASSLWTGDHEQYF | TGTGCCAGCAGCCTGTGGACAGGGGACCACGAGCAGTACTTC | TRBV11-2 | TRBD1 | TRBJ2-7 | NA
CASSRLGTDAYGYTF | TGTGCCAGCAGCCGCCTAGGTACCGACGCCTATGGCTACACCTTC | TRBV5-6 | NA | TRBJ1-2 | NA
CSARTSGNQPQHF | TGCAGCGCCCGAACATCCGGCAATCAGCCCCAGCATTTT | TRBV29-1 | NA | TRBJ1-5 | NA
CASSHPNRPEGKNIQYF | TGCGCCAGCAGCCATCCCAACAGACCCGAGGGAAAAAACATTCAGTACTTC | TRBV4-1 | NA | TRBJ2-4 | NA
CASSGLVGLMQNSPLHF | TGTGCCAGCAGTGGATTAGTTGGTCTTATGCAAAATTCACCCCTCCACTTT | TRBV2 | NA | TRBJ1-6 | NA
CASSFSVSGGFGNTIYF | TGTGCCAGCAGCTTTTCTGTGTCAGGGGGCTTTGGAAACACCATATATTTT | TRBV7-2 | TRBD1 | TRBJ1-3 | NA
CASSPHLPLAGSSYEQYF | TGTGCCAGCAGCCCTCACCTACCGCTAGCGGGCAGCTCCTACGAGCAGTACTTC | TRBV7-9 | TRBD2 | TRBJ2-7 | NA
CASSPRGVMGYTF | TGTGCCAGCAGTCCCAGGGGGGTAATGGGCTACACCTTC | TRBV27 | TRBD1 | TRBJ1-2 | NA
CASRGGSNEQFF | TGTGCCAGCAGGGGGGGTAGCAATGAGCAGTTCTTC | TRBV7-8 | NA | TRBJ2-1 | once
CASSGLAANSYEQYF | TGTGCCAGCAGTGGATTAGCTGCGAACTCCTACGAGCAGTACTTC | TRBV28 | NA | TRBJ2-7 | few
CASSSPGDPTGGSDTQYF | TGTGCCAGCAGTTCCCCTGGGGACCCAACCGGGGGGTCAGATACGCAGTATTTT | TRBV28 | TRBD2 | TRBJ2-3 | NA
CAWGQGGSPLHF | TGTGCCTGGGGACAGGGAGGTTCACCCCTCCACTTT | TRBV30 | TRBD1 | TRBJ1-6 | NA
CASSPRLAGNTGELFF | TGTGCCAGCAGCCCGCGACTAGCGGGGAACACCGGGGAGCTGTTTTTT | TRBV4-2 | TRBD2 | TRBJ2-2 | NA
CASSPAGTGSPEQYF | TGTGCCAGCTCACCGGCTGGGACAGGGTCGCCGGAACAGTACTTC | TRBV18 | TRBD1 | TRBJ2-7 | once
CASSLGVRGYGFENTEAFF | TGTGCCAGCAGCTTGGGGGTGAGGGGGTACGGGTTTGAGAACACTGAAGCTTTCTTT | TRBV5-5 | NA | TRBJ1-1 | NA
CASSFAGTGAYEQYF | TGTGCCAGCAGCTTCGCCGGGACAGGGGCCTACGAGCAGTACTTC | TRBV7-9 | TRBD1 | TRBJ2-7 | NA
CASSYSKQGAGGYTF | TGTGCCAGCAGTTACTCGAAGCAGGGGGCAGGGGGCTACACCTTC | TRBV6-5 | TRBD1 | TRBJ1-2 | NA
CASSQGGQPQHF | TGTGCCAGCAGCCAAGGAGGTCAGCCCCAGCATTTT | TRBV4-2 | NA | TRBJ1-5 | once
CASSLYEGSYEQYF | TGTGCCAGCAGCTTATACGAGGGCTCCTACGAGCAGTACTTC | TRBV7-8 | NA | TRBJ2-7 | NA
CASSQGRWEEHNEQFF | TGCGCCAGCAGCCAAGGGAGGTGGGAGGAACACAATGAGCAGTTCTTC | TRBV4-1 | NA | TRBJ2-1 | NA